This TCR beta chain emerged from a study of blood T cell repertoires in COVID-19. Whole-study context: Sites in the United States, Italy and Spain provided acute and convalescent COVID-19 samples. The cDNA or gDNA used as material had been derived from T cells, B-cell-depleted T cells, or PBMCs.

Original handling: For nucleated cells, counts were estimated from reference gene primer amplification. Measured with immunoSEQ multiplex PCR; TCRdb has only the in-frame clones, and not every one. That table furnishes V, J and clone size, whereas the DNA furnished D and trimming. The table shows roughly 67,000 clones, with 75% to 85% occurring only once. This clone was detected a few times. The CDR3 loop spans 15 amino acids. The J segment lost 2 bases and the V segment lost 4 bases, leaving 6 bases of the junction unmatched. CDR1 and CDR2 (germline): SGHRS, YFSETQ. The clonotype originates from an older woman with acute or convalescent COVID-19. The sample comprised peripheral blood. This rearrangement joins TRBV5-1 to TRBJ2-5, with TRBD2 matching over 9 bases. The CDR3 DNA reads TGCGCCAGCAGCCTAATAGCGGGGGCGCAAGAGACCCAGTACTTC. This codes for CASSLIAGAQETQYF. Variable domain in full (rest from reference TRBV5-1 and TRBJ2-5): KAGVTQTPRYLIKTRGQQVTLSCSPISGHRSVSWYQQTPGQGLQFLFEYFSETQRNKGNFPGRFSGRQFSNSRSEMNVSTLELGDSALYLCASSLIAGAQETQYFGPGTRLLVL.